Described below is a single TCR beta chain sequence and its context. The data were obtained in a study of T cell responses to AZD1222 COVID-19 vaccine. Germline V gene data show CDR1 as SGHAT and CDR2 as FQNNGV. CDR3 length equals 13 residues. Trimming took 2 bases from V and 4 from J, leaving 5 bases between them. Generated by immunoSEQ multiplex PCR, the TCRdb table keeps only in-frame clones and is missing some. The sample shows over 100,000 clones, about 93% of them seen only once. Sequencing used peripheral blood, obtained on day 0 of AZD1222 vaccination. V gene TRBV11-2 combines with J gene TRBJ2-2; D not certain. This TCR was recovered from an adult in good health. Here the CDR3 reads CASSLMGTGELFF. CDR3 in DNA: TGTGCCAGCAGCTTAATGGGCACCGGGGAGCTGTTTTTT.